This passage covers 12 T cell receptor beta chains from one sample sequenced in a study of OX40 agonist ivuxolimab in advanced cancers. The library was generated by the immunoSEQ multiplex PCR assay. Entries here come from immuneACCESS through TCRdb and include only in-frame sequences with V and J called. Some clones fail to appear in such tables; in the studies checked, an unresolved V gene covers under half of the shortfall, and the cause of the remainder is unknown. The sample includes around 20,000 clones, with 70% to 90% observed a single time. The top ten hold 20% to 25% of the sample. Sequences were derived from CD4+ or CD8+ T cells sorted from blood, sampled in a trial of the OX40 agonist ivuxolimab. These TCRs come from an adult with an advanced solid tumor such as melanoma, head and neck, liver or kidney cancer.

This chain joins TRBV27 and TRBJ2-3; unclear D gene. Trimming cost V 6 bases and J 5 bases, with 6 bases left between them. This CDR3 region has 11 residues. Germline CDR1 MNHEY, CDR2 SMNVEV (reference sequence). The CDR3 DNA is TGTGCCAGCAGCTTCGTAGATACGCAGTATTTT. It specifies CASSFVDTQYF.

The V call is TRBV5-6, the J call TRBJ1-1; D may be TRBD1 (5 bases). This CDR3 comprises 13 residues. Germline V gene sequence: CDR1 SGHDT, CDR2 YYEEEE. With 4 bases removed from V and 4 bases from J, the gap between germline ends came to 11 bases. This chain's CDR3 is CASSPGTPTEAFF. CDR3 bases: TGTGCCAGCAGCCCTGGGACCCCCACTGAAGCTTTCTTT.

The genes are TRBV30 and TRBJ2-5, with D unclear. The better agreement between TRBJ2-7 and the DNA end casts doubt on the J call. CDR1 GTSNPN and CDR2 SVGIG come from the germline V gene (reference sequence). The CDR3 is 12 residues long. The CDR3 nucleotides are TGTGCCTGGAACAAGTTCTCCTACGAGCAGTACTTC. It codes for CAWNKFSYEQYF.

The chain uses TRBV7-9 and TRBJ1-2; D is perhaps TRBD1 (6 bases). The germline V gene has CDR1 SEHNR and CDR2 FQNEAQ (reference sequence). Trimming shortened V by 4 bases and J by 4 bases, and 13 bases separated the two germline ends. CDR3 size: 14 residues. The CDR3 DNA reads TGTGCCAGCAGCTCGCCGACAGGTTCCTATGGCTACACCTTC. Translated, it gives CASSSPTGSYGYTF.

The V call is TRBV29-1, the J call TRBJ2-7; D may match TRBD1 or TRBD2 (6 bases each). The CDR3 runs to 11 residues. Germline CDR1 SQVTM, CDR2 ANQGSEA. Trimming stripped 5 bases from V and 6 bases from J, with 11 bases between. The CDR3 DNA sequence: TGCAGCGTTAGGGGGGAAGTCGAGCAGTACTTC. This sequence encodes CSVRGEVEQYF.

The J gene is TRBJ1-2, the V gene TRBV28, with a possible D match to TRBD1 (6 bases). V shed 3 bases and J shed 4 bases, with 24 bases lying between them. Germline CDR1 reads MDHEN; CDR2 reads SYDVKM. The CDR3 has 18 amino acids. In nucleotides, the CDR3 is TGTGCCAGCAGTTTGCCCGTGATAGGACAGCTGTCGGGCTATGGCTACACCTTC. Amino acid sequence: CASSLPVIGQLSGYGYTF.

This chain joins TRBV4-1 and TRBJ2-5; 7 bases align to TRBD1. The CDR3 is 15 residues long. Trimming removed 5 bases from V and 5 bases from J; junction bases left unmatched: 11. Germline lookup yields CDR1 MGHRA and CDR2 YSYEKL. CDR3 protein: CASSMDRNRVETQYF. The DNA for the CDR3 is TGCGCCAGCAGCATGGACAGGAACAGAGTGGAGACCCAGTACTTC.

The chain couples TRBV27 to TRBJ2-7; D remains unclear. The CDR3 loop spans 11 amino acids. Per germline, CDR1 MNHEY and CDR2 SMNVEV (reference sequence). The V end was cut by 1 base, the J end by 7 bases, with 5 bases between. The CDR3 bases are TGTGCCAGCAGTTTATTCGGTGAGCAGTACTTC. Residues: CASSLFGEQYF.

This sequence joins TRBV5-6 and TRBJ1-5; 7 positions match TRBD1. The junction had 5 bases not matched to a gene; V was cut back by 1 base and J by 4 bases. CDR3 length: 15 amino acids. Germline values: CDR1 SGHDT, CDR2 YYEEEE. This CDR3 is CASSLTGEYNQPQHF. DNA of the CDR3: TGTGCCAGCAGCTTGACAGGGGAGTATAATCAGCCCCAGCATTTT.

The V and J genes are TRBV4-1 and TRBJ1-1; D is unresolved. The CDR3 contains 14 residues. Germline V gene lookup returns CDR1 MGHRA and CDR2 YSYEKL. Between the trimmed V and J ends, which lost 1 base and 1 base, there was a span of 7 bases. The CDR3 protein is CASSQVGPNTEAFF. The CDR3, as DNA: TGCGCCAGCAGCCAAGTTGGTCCGAACACTGAAGCTTTCTTT.

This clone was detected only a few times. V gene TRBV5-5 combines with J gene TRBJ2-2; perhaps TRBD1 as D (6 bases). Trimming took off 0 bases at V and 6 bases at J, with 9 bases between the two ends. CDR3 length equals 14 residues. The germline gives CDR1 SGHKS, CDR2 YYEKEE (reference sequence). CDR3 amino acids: CASSLVGASGELFF. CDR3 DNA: TGTGCCAGCAGCTTGGTGGGGGCGTCCGGGGAGCTGTTTTTT.

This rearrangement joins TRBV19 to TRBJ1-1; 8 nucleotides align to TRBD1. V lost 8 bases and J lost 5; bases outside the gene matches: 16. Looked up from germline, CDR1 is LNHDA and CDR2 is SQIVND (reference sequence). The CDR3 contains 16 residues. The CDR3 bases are TGTGCCAGTGAGTATAGACCGACAGGGGTGGATACTGAAGCTTTCTTT. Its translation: CASEYRPTGVDTEAFF.